The present TCR beta chain was sequenced within a study of shared clonotypes between healthy human individuals. The study, taken as a whole, reports: Read depth was anticipated to influence clonotype sharing among donors.

Running of the assay took place at deep level. Across several immunoSEQ plates, the genomic DNA of each subset was split evenly. This table comes from immunoSEQ multiplex PCR, and its TCRdb copy is limited to in-frame clones, with some not included. Of about 480,000 clones listed, 60% to 80% were seen once; the top ten hold approximately 13%. The study used 83 million or so PBMCs per unsorted sample for genomic DNA. Germline V gene sequence: CDR1 MNHEY, CDR2 SMNVEV (reference sequence). The CDR3 runs 14 residues. V lost 6 bases to trimming and J lost 3 bases, with 15 bases between them. Worth noting for this clone: Its specificity is not known.

The chain combines TRBV27 with TRBJ2-7, with D maybe TRBD2 (6 bases). Sequenced material: PBMCs. The clonotype originates from a woman between 35 and 50 years old in good health. Some clones in this sample may be carry-over from other donors' samples. The CDR3 nucleotides are TGTGCCAGCAGCTCTCGGGAGCGGAACTACGAGCAGTACTTC. This gives the protein CASSSRERNYEQYF.